Following are 32 T cell receptor beta chains from one sample sequenced in a study of T-cell reconstitution after alpha-beta-depleted transplantation in children. Unique molecular identifiers were incorporated into the prepared TCRbeta library. TCRdb re-called the PCR reads with MiXCR, one entry per CDR3 protein. This table has 15,000 to 20,000 distinct CDR3 sequences, around 4.9% appearing once. Sequences were derived from PBMCs, sampled before TCRalphabeta/CD19-depleted stem cell transplant. The source is a boy between 5 and 17 years old with acute lymphoblastic leukemia, due to receive a stem cell transplant.

This clonotype was found many times. V usage is TRBV6-4 and J usage is TRBJ2-5; 13 bases are shared with TRBD2. In germline, CDR1 is MRHNA, CDR2 SNTAGT. With V trimmed by 7 bases and J by 5 bases, 19 bases remained unmatched. This CDR3 comprises 19 residues. CDR3 in amino acids: CASKNWGVTSGGQGETQYF. The CDR3 DNA sequence: TGTGCCAGCAAAAACTGGGGAGTGACTAGCGGGGGGCAGGGGGAGACCCAGTACTTC.

This clonotype has a count of ten or more. This rearrangement joins TRBV2 to TRBJ1-1; 7 bases fit TRBD1. Per germline, CDR1 SNHLY and CDR2 FYNNEI. CDR3 length: 13 residues. V shed 4 bases, J shed 1 base, and the junction held 0 bases outside the gene matches. The CDR3, as DNA: TGTGCCAGCAGTGGGGACAGGAACACTGAAGCTTTCTTT. Its protein is CASSGDRNTEAFF.

This clonotype was picked up many times. The rearrangement uses TRBV29-1 and TRBJ2-7, with 8 bases identical to TRBD1. J lost 9 bases, V lost 1 base, and 8 bases had no gene match. The germline V gene has CDR1 SQVTM and CDR2 ANQGSEA. There are 13 residues in the CDR3. CDR3 in amino acids: CSVEGQGNFGQYF. The CDR3 DNA sequence: TGCAGCGTTGAAGGACAGGGGAATTTTGGGCAGTACTTC.

This clonotype was counted ten times or more. The chain has TRBV11-2 and TRBJ2-5, with 13 bases lining up with TRBD2. There are 16 residues in the CDR3. V lost 2 bases and J lost 5; bases outside the gene matches: 5. Germline lookup yields CDR1 SGHAT and CDR2 FQNNGV. CDR3 sequence: CASSLSTSGGGETQYF. CDR3 sequence (DNA): TGTGCCAGCAGCTTATCAACTAGCGGGGGGGGGGAGACCCAGTACTTC. The full variable domain, rest sourced from reference TRBV11-2 and TRBJ2-5, is EAGVAQSPRYKIIEKRQSVAFWCNPISGHATLYWYQQILGQGPKLLIQFQNNGVVDDSQLPKDRFSAERLKGVDSTLKIQPAKLEDSAVYLCASSLSTSGGGETQYFGPGTRLLVL.

This clonotype qualifies as large. The chain links TRBV20-1 to TRBJ2-1; 7 bases agree with TRBD1. CDR3 length: 14 residues. In germline, CDR1 is DFQATT, CDR2 SNEGSKA (reference sequence). Trimming took 3 bases from V and 5 from J; bases not matched to a gene: 7. The DNA of the CDR3 is TGCAGTGCTAGTGCTGGACAGGTCCACAATGAGCAGTTCTTC. Its protein product is CSASAGQVHNEQFF.

This clonotype was seen many times. CDR3 nucleotides: TGTGCCAGCAGAACCCTAGCGGGAGGGGGCTACGAGCAGTACTTC. It encodes CASRTLAGGGYEQYF. This sequence joins TRBV6-5 and TRBJ2-7; 12 bases fit TRBD2. Losses at the gene ends were 6 bases for V and 3 bases for J; bases not matched to a gene: 6. The CDR3 runs 15 residues. Germline V gene data show CDR1 as MNHEY and CDR2 as SVGAGI.

This clonotype was recorded at least ten times. The rearrangement joins TRBV5-1 to TRBJ1-1, with no clear D. V was trimmed by 1 base and J by 4 bases, leaving 11 bases between them. This CDR3 contains 14 residues. Germline V gene sequence: CDR1 SGHRS, CDR2 YFSETQ. DNA of the CDR3: TGCGCCAGCAGCTTGCCCGGATCGGGCACTGAAGCTTTCTTT. Encoded protein: CASSLPGSGTEAFF.

This clonotype was counted at least ten times. The chain carries TRBV20-1 and TRBJ1-4; a weak D match, TRBD1 (5 bases). Trimming cost V 5 bases and J 5 bases, with 12 bases left between them. Germline lookup yields CDR1 DFQATT and CDR2 SNEGSKA (reference sequence). The CDR3 has 13 amino acids. CDR3 in DNA: TGCAGTGCTTACCGGGACCTCAATGAAAAACTGTTTTTT. Encoded protein: CSAYRDLNEKLFF.

This clonotype has at least ten counts. The gene calls are TRBV6-6 and TRBJ2-1; 10 nucleotides agree with TRBD2. The CDR3 has 16 residues. CDR1 and CDR2 from the germline V gene are MNHNY and SVGAGI (reference sequence). J lost 4 bases, V lost 4 bases, and 7 bases had no gene match. The CDR3, as DNA: TGTGCCAGCAGTTCTCCGCTAGCGGGGGTATACAATGAGCAGTTCTTC. It codes for CASSSPLAGVYNEQFF.

This clonotype occurred many times. The chain has TRBV2 and TRBJ2-3; TRBD2 matches 7 bases. Germline V gene data show CDR1 as SNHLY and CDR2 as FYNNEI. J was trimmed by 5 bases and V by 3 bases; bases with no gene match: 8. The CDR3 runs 15 residues. The CDR3: CASSDWAGGGDTQYF. For the CDR3, the DNA is TGTGCCAGCAGTGATTGGGCAGGCGGGGGAGATACGCAGTATTTT.

This clonotype appeared many times. V is TRBV11-3 and J is TRBJ2-3; D perhaps matches TRBD1 (6 bases). The germline gives CDR1 SGHNT, CDR2 YENEEA. V lost 4 bases and J lost 2, with 19 bases in between. The CDR3 totals 17 residues. The CDR3 sequence: CASSSHRQGSITDTQYF. The CDR3 DNA sequence: TGTGCCAGCAGCTCGCACCGGCAGGGGTCTATCACAGATACGCAGTATTTT.

This clonotype was detected ten times or more. The chain uses TRBV6-5 and TRBJ2-7; TRBD1 aligns across 7 bases. The CDR3 sequence is 14 residues long. V shed 6 bases and J 0 bases; nucleotides not matched to a gene: 5. CDR1 MNHEY and CDR2 SVGAGI come from the germline V gene. CDR3 DNA: TGTGCCAGCAGCGGGACAGTGGTCTCCTACGAGCAGTACTTC. Its protein product is CASSGTVVSYEQYF.

This clonotype was seen at least ten times. V and J are TRBV7-8 and TRBJ2-3; D not certain. Trimming pared 5 bases from V and 3 bases from J, leaving 15 bases between. CDR3 length: 15 amino acids. Germline V CDR1 and CDR2: SGHVS, FQNEAQ. CDR3 coding DNA: TGTGCCAGCAGCCTAACCCCTGGGGAAACAGATACGCAGTATTTT. Its translation: CASSLTPGETDTQYF.

In this sample, this clonotype turned up many times. The chain has TRBV6-2 or TRBV6-3 and TRBJ2-1; D call uncertain. The germline CDR1 and CDR2 sequences are MNHEY and SVGEGT. The CDR3 runs 13 residues. The V and J ends lost 5 bases and 5 bases respectively, with 10 bases between them. The CDR3 reads CASSEGNDNEQFF. The DNA of the CDR3 is TGTGCCAGCAGTGAAGGAAATGACAATGAGCAGTTCTTC.

This clonotype was seen repeatedly, ten times or more. The rearrangement links TRBV5-1 to TRBJ1-6; D ambiguous. Trimming pared 4 bases from V and 5 bases from J, leaving 10 bases between. This CDR3 is built from 14 residues. Germline CDR1 is SGHRS and CDR2 is YFSETQ. CDR3 DNA sequence: TGCGCCAGCAGCCTCGGACGTAATAATTCACCCCTCCACTTT. Translation: CASSLGRNNSPLHF.

This clonotype was seen ten or more times. CDR3 protein: CASRDGPSDGYTF. In nucleotides, the CDR3 is TGTGCCAGCAGGGACGGACCGTCGGATGGCTACACCTTC. The chain employs TRBV12-3 or TRBV12-4 and TRBJ1-2; D remains ambiguous. The V and J ends lost 6 bases and 6 bases respectively, with 14 bases between them. The CDR3 is made up of 13 amino acids.

The chain couples TRBV11-2 to TRBJ2-7; 10 nucleotides agree with TRBD2. J was trimmed by 3 bases and V by 5 bases; bases with no gene match: 4. The CDR3 length is 14 residues. Per germline, CDR1 SGHAT and CDR2 FQNNGV. This CDR3 is CASSEREGLYEQYF. The CDR3 nucleotides read TGTGCCAGCAGCGAGCGGGAGGGCCTCTACGAGCAGTACTTC.

The chain employs TRBV9 and TRBJ1-4, with D possibly being TRBD1 (5 bases). V shed 3 bases and J shed 6 bases, with 18 bases lying between them. This CDR3 has 16 residues. Germline loops: CDR1 SGDLS, CDR2 YYNGEE. The CDR3 reads CASSADGGGLDEKLFF. The CDR3 nucleotides read TGTGCCAGCAGCGCCGACGGGGGGGGGTTAGATGAAAAACTGTTTTTT.

This clonotype was recorded many times. The rearrangement links TRBV4-3 to TRBJ2-4; 8 bases are a match to TRBD1. V shed 1 base and J 8 bases; nucleotides not matched to a gene: 4. CDR1 is LGHNA and CDR2 is YSLEER in the germline V gene. CDR3 length: 14 residues. Written as DNA, the CDR3 is TGCGCCAGCAGCCAAGCTCCACAGGGGGACATTCAGTACTTC. Its protein product is CASSQAPQGDIQYF.

This clonotype was recorded many times. The chain recombines TRBV3-1 with TRBJ1-5, with D possibly TRBD1 on 5 matching bases. CDR1 and CDR2 from the germline V gene are LGHDT and YNNKEL (reference sequence). The CDR3 is 15 residues long. The V and J ends lost 1 base and 1 base respectively, with 8 bases between them. Written as DNA, the CDR3 is TGTGCCAGCAGCCAAGGGGGCTTGAGCAATCAGCCCCAGCATTTT. This codes for CASSQGGLSNQPQHF.

This clonotype has a count of ten or more. The chain joins TRBV28 to TRBJ1-2; D may be TRBD1 (6 bases). Germline CDR1 MDHEN, CDR2 SYDVKM. The V end lost 6 bases, the J end lost 5 bases, and 16 bases lay between the germline ends. This CDR3 comprises 14 residues. CDR3 sequence: CASRTLQGGYGYTF. The CDR3 nucleotides read TGTGCCAGCAGGACCCTACAGGGAGGGTATGGCTACACCTTC.

Only a few counts were recorded for this clonotype. The CDR3 coding sequence is TGCGCCAGCAGCCAAACAGGGGGCAGCTACGAGCAGTACTTC. Its translation is CASSQTGGSYEQYF. The chain recombines TRBV4-3 with TRBJ2-7; 9 bases agree with TRBD1. Trimming took 2 bases from V and 3 from J; bases not matched to a gene: 2. CDR1 is LGHNA, CDR2 YSLEER, per germline. The CDR3 is 14 amino acids.

This clonotype was recorded at least ten times. The rearrangement links TRBV6-2 or TRBV6-3 to TRBJ1-1; 10 nucleotides line up with TRBD1. Per the germline V gene, CDR1 is MNHEY and CDR2 is SVGEGT. The length of the CDR3 is 18 residues. V lost 2 bases, J lost 1 base, and 10 bases stayed unmatched. The CDR3 coding sequence is TGTGCCAGCAGTTACGGTTTCGGGACAGGGGACCCGAACACTGAAGCTTTCTTT. Protein: CASSYGFGTGDPNTEAFF.

This clonotype was observed at least ten times. V and J are TRBV10-3 and TRBJ1-3, with TRBD1 identical over 9 bases. V lost 3 bases, J lost 1 base, and 7 bases stayed unmatched. Germline CDR1 reads ENHRY; CDR2 reads SYGVKD. This CDR3 is 17 amino acids long. DNA for the CDR3: TGTGCCATCAGTGAATCCGGGACAGGGACGTCTGGAAACACCATATATTTT. Protein sequence: CAISESGTGTSGNTIYF.

This clonotype was picked up many times. In nucleotides, the CDR3 is TGTGCCAGCAGCGCCCGGACTAGTTTCGACGAGCAGTACTTC. This translates into CASSARTSFDEQYF. V is TRBV9 and J is TRBJ2-7, with 7 bases that match TRBD2. The V segment lost 3 bases and the J segment 5 bases; nucleotides outside the gene matches: 8. The CDR3 totals 14 residues. In germline, CDR1 is SGDLS, CDR2 YYNGEE.

This clonotype was counted ten times or more. V gene TRBV19 combines with J gene TRBJ1-1; D not certain. This CDR3 region has 12 residues. Looked up from germline, CDR1 is LNHDA and CDR2 is SQIVND (reference sequence). V lost 0 bases and J lost 12, with 11 bases in between. CDR3 region: CASSIEAQRTFF. The DNA for the CDR3 is TGTGCCAGTAGTATAGAGGCACAGAGAACTTTCTTT.

This clonotype is medium-sized in the sample. The chain carries TRBV5-4 and TRBJ2-5; 10 bases fit TRBD2. Germline V CDR1 and CDR2: SGHNT, YYREEE (reference sequence). V shed 4 bases and J 4 bases; nucleotides not matched to a gene: 7. The CDR3 is made up of 15 amino acids. CDR3 sequence (DNA): TGTGCCAGCAGCCCATACTTAGCGGGAGGAGAGACCCAGTACTTC. Its translation is CASSPYLAGGETQYF.

In this sample, this clonotype turned up many times. DNA for the CDR3: TGCAGTGCTAGGGGCCCCGGTGGTGAAAAACTGTTTTTT. Its translation is CSARGPGGEKLFF. This sequence joins TRBV20-1 and TRBJ1-4; D gene ambiguous. This CDR3 contains 13 residues. The germline V and J ends were trimmed by 3 bases and 7 bases, with 12 bases remaining between them. Germline CDR1 reads DFQATT; CDR2 reads SNEGSKA (reference sequence).

In its sample, this clonotype was seen many times. This chain uses TRBV18 with TRBJ1-4, with 10 nucleotides matching TRBD1. The CDR3 runs to 17 residues. CDR1 and CDR2 from the germline V gene are KGHSH and LQKENI. The trim removed 6 bases at V and 4 bases at J, leaving 11 bases unmatched. CDR3 DNA sequence: TGTGCCAGCTCCCTCGTCCCGGGACAGGGGAATAATGAAAAACTGTTTTTT. The encoded protein is CASSLVPGQGNNEKLFF.

In this sample, this clonotype turned up many times. This chain joins TRBV18 and TRBJ2-3; 9 bases align to TRBD2. The CDR3 extends over 15 amino acids. Germline V lookup: CDR1 KGHSH, CDR2 LQKENI. V shed 6 bases, J shed 4 bases, and the junction held 8 bases outside the gene matches. The CDR3 DNA sequence: TGTGCCAGCTCCCCAGGACTAGCGATACCAGATACGCAGTATTTT. It is translated as CASSPGLAIPDTQYF.

Ten or more counts support this clonotype. The junction departs from the called germline gene at one end, perhaps through a read error. CDR3 coding DNA: TGCAGTGCTAGAAAGCGGGAGGTCCCATGGAATGAGAAGTTCTTC. Translating gives CSARKREVPWNEKFF. V and J are TRBV20-1 and TRBJ2-1, with 9 bases lining up with TRBD2. The CDR3 is 15 amino acids. CDR1 is DFQATT and CDR2 is SNEGSKA in the germline V gene (reference sequence).

This clonotype was detected ten times or more. The chain combines TRBV4-3 with TRBJ2-2; D uncertain. The germline V gene encodes CDR1 LGHNA and CDR2 YSLEER. This CDR3 has 13 amino acids. V lost 4 bases and J 8 bases, leaving 11 bases between the germline ends. In DNA, the CDR3 is TGCGCCAGCAGCCCCCAATATGTGGGGGAGCTGTTTTTT. This gives the protein CASSPQYVGELFF.